These 30 T cell receptor beta chains share one sample of origin, sequenced in a study of blood T cell repertoires in COVID-19. Profiling relied on immunoSEQ multiplex PCR, and the TCRdb table lists in-frame clones only, not all of them. There are about 430,000 clones in the sample; about 88% occur only once, and about 1.4% lies in the top ten. Material: PBMCs or T cells enriched from blood (not recorded which). These receptors all stem from a woman between 18 and 30 years old who had been exposed to COVID-19.

The V call is TRBV28, the J call TRBJ2-2; 12 bases are shared with TRBD1. After removal of 1 base from V and 8 bases from J, the junction contained 5 bases not matched to a gene. The CDR3 runs 16 residues. Germline V gives CDR1 MDHEN, CDR2 SYDVKM. DNA for the CDR3: TGTGCCAGCAGTTTATTGGGACAGGGGGCGCTAGGGGAGCTGTTTTTT. Amino acids: CASSLLGQGALGELFF. The full variable domain, in which reference TRBV28 and TRBJ2-2 provide the parts outside the CDR3, is DVKVTQSSRYLVKRTGEKVFLECVQDMDHENMFWYRQDPGLGLRLIYFSYDVKMKEKGDIPEGYSVSREKKERFSLILESASTNQTSMYLCASSLLGQGALGELFFGEGSRLTVL.

The rearrangement uses TRBV5-1 and TRBJ1-4, with a possible D match to TRBD1 (5 bases). Germline V gene sequence: CDR1 SGHRS, CDR2 YFSETQ. Between the trimmed V and J ends, which lost 6 bases and 6 bases, there was a span of 15 bases. The CDR3 has 14 residues. The CDR3 reads CASNLDNSDEKLFF. CDR3 sequence (DNA): TGCGCCAGCAACCTGGACAACTCGGATGAAAAACTGTTTTTT.

The V call is TRBV19, the J call TRBJ2-7; D is uncertain. V was cut by 8 bases and J by 5 bases, with 7 bases left in between. Germline lookup yields CDR1 LNHDA and CDR2 SQIVND (reference sequence). The CDR3 sequence is 10 residues long. The CDR3 is CASSGHEQYF. The CDR3 nucleotides are TGTGCCAGTTCTGGGCACGAGCAGTACTTC.

The chain is built from TRBV5-1 and TRBJ1-5; maybe TRBD1 (5 bases). From germline, CDR1 is SGHRS and CDR2 YFSETQ. This CDR3 comprises 13 residues. V was cut by 9 bases and J by 8 bases, with 18 bases left in between. This CDR3 is CATRGQGDEPQHF. CDR3 nucleotide sequence: TGCGCCACCCGAGGTCAGGGTGACGAGCCCCAGCATTTT.

This clone was seen a handful of times. The chain has TRBV27 and TRBJ1-5; a possible D gene is TRBD1 (6 bases). This CDR3 has 15 amino acids. Germline CDR1 MNHEY, CDR2 SMNVEV (reference sequence). V gave up 3 bases and J gave up 3 bases, with 12 bases separating them. The CDR3 here is CASSFRGHNNQPQHF. The CDR3 DNA sequence: TGTGCCAGCAGTTTTCGGGGACATAACAATCAGCCCCAGCATTTT.

The chain links TRBV2 to TRBJ2-2; 12 positions match TRBD2. Germline CDR1 reads SNHLY; CDR2 reads FYNNEI. V was pared by 8 bases and J by 1 base, with 14 bases of the junction left unmatched. The CDR3 runs to 19 residues. The CDR3 protein is CASGGDRTSGTQNTGELFF. In nucleotides, the CDR3 is TGTGCCAGCGGGGGGGATCGGACTAGCGGGACCCAGAACACCGGGGAGCTGTTTTTT.

The rearrangement joins TRBV15 to TRBJ2-2, with D possibly TRBD2 on 6 matching bases. Trimming shortened V by 0 bases and J by 7 bases, and 12 bases separated the two germline ends. Germline loops: CDR1 LNHNV, CDR2 YYDKDF (reference sequence). This CDR3 is 15 amino acids long. The CDR3 reads CATSRDIPSDGELFF. CDR3 bases: TGTGCCACCAGCAGAGATATCCCTAGCGACGGGGAGCTGTTTTTT.

The chain recombines TRBV2 with TRBJ2-1; 7 nucleotides match TRBD1. J gave up 1 base and V 7 bases, and 10 bases lay outside the gene matches. Per germline, CDR1 SNHLY and CDR2 FYNNEI. The CDR3 sequence is 16 residues long. This CDR3 reads CASTGGTGPSYNEQFF. CDR3 DNA: TGTGCCAGCACAGGGGGAACGGGACCGTCCTACAATGAGCAGTTCTTC.

The chain joins TRBV6-5 to TRBJ2-5; D is perhaps TRBD1 (6 bases). The V gene lost 0 bases and the J gene lost 10 bases, with 9 bases spanning the gap. The CDR3 runs 12 residues. In germline, CDR1 is MNHEY, CDR2 SVGAGI. The CDR3 protein is CASSYSTGLQYF. CDR3 nucleotides: TGTGCCAGCAGTTACTCAACAGGGCTCCAGTACTTC.

The chain combines TRBV7-3 with TRBJ2-3; 8 positions agree with TRBD2. Germline assignment: CDR1 SGHTA and CDR2 FQGTGA. CDR3 size: 15 residues. Trimming at V came to 3 bases and at J to 6 bases, leaving 8 bases not matched to a gene. This chain's CDR3 is CASSLVGLGHDTQYF. CDR3 bases: TGTGCCAGCAGCTTGGTGGGACTAGGGCACGATACGCAGTATTTT.

The chain uses TRBV5-6 and TRBJ2-5; TRBD1 might be the D (5 bases). There are 13 residues in the CDR3. With 2 bases removed from V and 5 bases from J, the gap between germline ends came to 10 bases. CDR1 and CDR2 (germline): SGHDT, YYEEEE. The CDR3 DNA reads as TGTGCCAGCAGCTTCAACGCAGGGGAGACCCAGTACTTC. Protein product: CASSFNAGETQYF.

The rearrangement uses TRBV10-2 and TRBJ2-3; D remains ambiguous. Germline V gene data show CDR1 as WSHSY and CDR2 as SAAADI. With 3 bases removed from V and 10 bases from J, the gap between germline ends came to 5 bases. The CDR3 length is 10 residues. This chain's CDR3 is CASSDGSQYF. The CDR3, as DNA: TGCGCCAGCAGTGATGGCTCGCAGTATTTT.

The chain combines TRBV4-2 with TRBJ2-1, with TRBD2 matching over 10 bases. There are 17 residues in the CDR3. V lost 0 bases to trimming and J lost 6 bases; unmatched junction nucleotides: 8. Germline CDR1 is LGHNA and CDR2 is YNFKEQ. CDR3 coding DNA: TGTGCCAGCAGCCAAGATGTGGGCACTAGCGGGATCAATGAGCAGTTCTTC. Its translation: CASSQDVGTSGINEQFF.

This chain connects TRBV3-1 (or the pseudogene TRBV3-2) to TRBJ2-5, with 11 bases lining up with TRBD2. CDR1 and CDR2 from the germline V gene are LGHDT and YNNKEL (reference sequence). The CDR3 runs to 15 residues. V shed 3 bases, J shed 6 bases, and the junction held 6 bases outside the gene matches. As DNA, the CDR3 is TGTGCCAGCAGCCAGGAACTAGCGGGGGAAAAGACCCAGTACTTC. The encoded protein is CASSQELAGEKTQYF.

The chain couples TRBV7-8 to TRBJ2-1; TRBD2 matches at 11 bases. Trimming took 4 bases from V and 7 from J; bases not matched to a gene: 27. This CDR3 is built from 22 residues. Germline CDR1 reads SGHVS; CDR2 reads FQNEAQ. The CDR3 region is CASSSPGGASFTSGSVVNEQFF. The CDR3 bases are TGTGCCAGCAGCTCCCCAGGGGGCGCGAGTTTTACTAGCGGGAGTGTAGTGAATGAGCAGTTCTTC.

The rearrangement joins TRBV5-8 to TRBJ2-3; 10 bases align to TRBD2. Germline V gene lookup returns CDR1 SGHTS and CDR2 YDEGEE. The junction had 5 bases not matched to a gene; V was cut back by 0 bases and J by 1 base. The CDR3 has 17 amino acids. The CDR3, as DNA: TGTGCCAGCAGCTTGGCTGGGCTAGCGGGGGGCACAGATACGCAGTATTTT. Translation gives CASSLAGLAGGTDTQYF.

The DNA for the CDR3 is TGTGCCAGCTCACCCGGGACTTCCTTGGGAGATACGCAGTATTTT. It encodes CASSPGTSLGDTQYF. The V gene is TRBV18, the J gene TRBJ2-3; the D gene is possibly TRBD2 (6 bases). Trimming took off 3 bases at V and 5 bases at J, with 15 bases between the two ends. This CDR3 is built from 15 residues. CDR1 is KGHSH, CDR2 LQKENI, per germline.

The rearrangement links TRBV28 to TRBJ2-7; TRBD2 matches at 7 bases. Germline loops: CDR1 MDHEN, CDR2 SYDVKM. The CDR3 sequence is 15 residues long. V was pared by 1 base and J by 0 bases, with 3 bases of the junction left unmatched. As DNA, the CDR3 is TGTGCCAGCAGTTTATCCGCTAGCGGCTCCTACGAGCAGTACTTC. It codes for CASSLSASGSYEQYF. Together with reference TRBV28 and TRBJ2-7, the CDR3 gives the full variable domain: DVKVTQSSRYLVKRTGEKVFLECVQDMDHENMFWYRQDPGLGLRLIYFSYDVKMKEKGDIPEGYSVSREKKERFSLILESASTNQTSMYLCASSLSASGSYEQYFGPGTRLTVT.

V usage is TRBV29-1 and J usage is TRBJ2-1; no clear D. Germline CDR1 reads SQVTM; CDR2 reads ANQGSEA. V lost 1 base and J lost 9, with 7 bases in between. The CDR3 loop spans 11 amino acids. The CDR3 protein is CSVEGAPEQFF. The CDR3 DNA reads as TGCAGCGTTGAAGGAGCGCCTGAGCAGTTCTTC.

The rearrangement joins TRBV5-1 to TRBJ1-1; D is uncertain. V lost 4 bases and J 3 bases, leaving 13 bases between the germline ends. The germline CDR1 and CDR2 sequences are SGHRS and YFSETQ. The CDR3 covers 14 residues. CDR3 sequence (DNA): TGCGCCAGCAGCCCCGACGGGGTTGACACTGAAGCTTTCTTT. This codes for CASSPDGVDTEAFF.

This chain uses TRBV10-3 with TRBJ2-2; D is possibly TRBD1 (8 bases). Trimming pared 4 bases from V and 5 bases from J, leaving 14 bases between. This CDR3 comprises 15 residues. The V gene's germline CDR1 is ENHRY and CDR2 SYGVKD. CDR3 residues: CAISATGGGTGELFF. In nucleotides, the CDR3 is TGTGCCATCAGTGCTACAGGGGGAGGGACCGGGGAGCTGTTTTTT.

The chain uses TRBV4-2 and TRBJ1-2; TRBD1 might be the D (5 bases). V was cut by 4 bases and J by 2 bases, with 11 bases left in between. CDR3 length equals 14 residues. The germline gives CDR1 LGHNA, CDR2 YNFKEQ. The CDR3: CASSRQQENYGYTF. In nucleotides, the CDR3 is TGTGCCAGCAGCCGGCAACAGGAAAACTATGGCTACACCTTC.

The gene calls are TRBV10-3 and TRBJ1-6; 8 bases are a match to TRBD1. Germline CDR1 and CDR2: ENHRY and SYGVKD. The CDR3 is made up of 13 amino acids. V shed 7 bases and J 10 bases; nucleotides not matched to a gene: 6. In DNA, the CDR3 is TGTGCCATCAAGGAGACAGGGGCATCACCCCTCCACTTT. Residues: CAIKETGASPLHF.

The J gene is TRBJ2-1, the V gene TRBV4-1, with D perhaps matching TRBD2 (5 bases). The length of the CDR3 is 15 residues. The ends were cut back, 6 bases at V and 0 bases at J, with 12 bases in the middle. The germline gives CDR1 MGHRA, CDR2 YSYEKL. This CDR3 is CASRSGNSSYNEQFF. The CDR3 DNA reads as TGCGCCAGCAGAAGCGGAAATAGCTCCTACAATGAGCAGTTCTTC.

The gene calls are TRBV11-2 and TRBJ2-3; unclear D gene. This CDR3 has 15 residues. Per the germline V gene, CDR1 is SGHAT and CDR2 is FQNNGV. V was clipped by 1 base and J by 1 base, with 9 bases between them. The CDR3 here is CASSLVSGRTDTQYF. The DNA of the CDR3 is TGTGCCAGCAGCTTAGTTTCAGGCCGCACAGATACGCAGTATTTT.

This clone was counted a single time. This chain joins TRBV27 and TRBJ1-5; maybe TRBD1 (5 bases). The V gene's germline CDR1 is MNHEY and CDR2 SMNVEV (reference sequence). Trimming pared 6 bases from V and 7 bases from J, leaving 22 bases between. The CDR3 spans 16 residues. Written as DNA, the CDR3 is TGTGCCAGCAGCCCGATTAAGCAGGGAGGTTGGCAGCCCCAGCATTTT. Its protein product is CASSPIKQGGWQPQHF.

The chain carries TRBV6-2 or TRBV6-3 and TRBJ2-3; 7 bases line up with TRBD1. With 2 bases clipped from V and 3 bases from J, the junction kept 8 bases outside the gene matches. The CDR3 totals 16 residues. Germline V gene lookup returns CDR1 MNHEY and CDR2 SVGEGT. CDR3 DNA: TGTGCCAGCAGTTACATCGCGAGGGGGCTTACAGATACGCAGTATTTT. This gives the protein CASSYIARGLTDTQYF.

About this clone itself: The sample has other DNA sequences that encode this CDR3 too. The V gene is TRBV7-9, the J gene TRBJ1-1; TRBD1 agrees at 7 bases. The CDR3 covers 14 residues. V trimming: 5 bases; J trimming: 2 bases; junction bases outside the gene matches: 5. Germline V gives CDR1 SEHNR, CDR2 FQNEAQ (reference sequence). The CDR3 DNA reads TGTGCCAGCAGCCTTGGGACAGCAAACACTGAAGCTTTCTTT. It translates to CASSLGTANTEAFF.

The chain combines TRBV21-1 with TRBJ2-1; no check of the table's D call, TRBD2, against the DNA was made. TRBV21-1 is assigned pseudogene status. The CDR3 sequence is 15 residues long. The CDR3 is CASSKYSPSLHEQFF. CDR3 sequence (DNA): TGTGCCAGCAGCAAATACTCTCCTAGCTTGCATGAGCAGTTCTTC.

This rearrangement joins TRBV27 to TRBJ2-7; D perhaps matches TRBD2 (6 bases). Trimming left V 5 bases short and J 1 base short, with 21 bases between. This CDR3 has 17 amino acids. Germline CDR1 is MNHEY and CDR2 is SMNVEV (reference sequence). The CDR3 DNA is TGTGCCAGCAGTCCTAATTACGGGACTCTTGGGTCCTACGAGCAGTACTTC. Amino acid sequence: CASSPNYGTLGSYEQYF.